This T cell receptor (beta chain) was observed in a study of memory CD4+ T cells and cytomegalovirus serostatus (dated by TCRdb to the late 2010s). For the wider study: A total of some 35 healthy Belgian adults, of whom 9 were CMV seropositive and roughly 24 were CMV seronegative, were included in the cohort. To replicate a published TCR-based CMV serostatus classifier, the researchers sequenced the CD4+ memory TCRbeta repertoires of a Belgian cohort whose cytomegalovirus serostatus was known.

Results the study describes overall, beyond this receptor: A median bootstrapped AUC of almost 0.96 with a 95% CI of 0.76-1.00 was achieved on the Belgian cohort by the original-framework classifier. Of 164 previously reported CMV-associated TCRbeta sequences, some 73 appeared in the CD4+ memory repertoires, each in one to five individuals. Only CD4+CD45RO+ memory cells were sequenced, in contrast to the original study, which included naive and memory CD4+ and CD8+ populations. For CMV serostatus prediction, a median bootstrapped AUC of approximately 0.95 was reached with the original framework, and a median bootstrapped AUC of about 0.91 was reached with a US-trained random forest. The results were interpreted as suggesting that the CMV-associated TCR signature is largely present in the CD4+ memory repertoire.

Clipping removes 6 bases from V and 4 bases from J, with 7 as the unmatched junction base count. The CDR3 goes from the cysteine to the phenylalanine over 15 residues. The kept DNA is CDR3 alone, 45 bases in frame from the first base. In the germline V gene, CDR1 corresponds to MGHRA and CDR2 to YSYEKL. To note about this clone: What this receptor recognizes is not known. One base away there is no much larger clone; base qualities are not given.

A FACSAria II was used to sort memory CD4+ T cells, defined as single viable CD3+CD4+CD8-CD45RO+ cells. CMV serostatus was assessed using a Roche Elecsys assay, by which serum IgG against CMV pp150, pp28, p38 and p52 was detected. After the samples were thawed, total CD4+ T cells were enriched through positive selection using CD4 magnetic microbeads. The samples came from a different study that was designed specifically to examine the CD4+ T cell memory repertoire. Following standard operating procedures, peripheral blood mononuclear cells were isolated and cryopreserved, while serum was kept at -80 degrees C. Staining used CD3-PerCP (BW264/56), CD4-APC (RPA-T4), CD45RO-PE (UCHT1) and CD8-Pacific Orange (3B5) antibodies, with Sytox blue excluding non-viable cells. The Quick-DNA Microprep Kit was used to extract genomic DNA from the sorted cells. Amplification of TCRbeta DNA was done with the immunoSEQ hsTCRbeta kit, following the protocol from the manufacturer. TCRbeta libraries were sequenced on an Illumina MiSeq instrument. The paper's processing steps were these. Once out-of-frame sequences had been removed, some 2 million distinct TCRbeta sequences were left, which works out to an average of roughly 67,000 per individual. Each individual was scored using the number of 164 previously reported CMV-associated TCRbeta sequences that the individual carried and the total number of productive distinct TCRbeta sequences. A beta-binomial model was reimplemented in Python, and scikit-learn random forests with default parameters were trained on data from the US cohort. Classifier performance on the Belgian cohort was summarized as median AUC with percentile confidence intervals calculated over 10,000 bootstrap iterations. This is the immuneACCESS table as TCRdb keeps it, with only in-frame sequences that have V and J called. A part of the clones is gone; compared with another copy, unresolved V genes explain less than half, and the rest is unexplained. V and J calls plus clone size are reproduced from that table; the DNA served to infer D and trimming. Here the sample has some 35,000 clones; 79% occur a single time. Around 5.2% of the sample lies in the top ten.

The V and J genes are TRBV4-1 and TRBJ2-5, and 11 junctional nucleotides match TRBD2. This receptor was identified in an adult in good health and CMV-seropositive. Sequencing was carried out using memory CD4+ T cells from blood. The encoded CDR3 is CASSISGGAVETQYF. The DNA is as follows: TGCGCCAGCAGTATTAGCGGGGGGGCGGTAGAGACCCAGTACTTC.